This section outlines one T cell receptor (delta chain) sequence together with its context. What this receptor recognizes is not known. The protein in TCRdb stems from a much larger clone and differs at residue 7 from this DNA's translation, likely a read error; here the protein is translated from the DNA. CDR1 and CDR2, per the germline V gene, are TSWWSYY and QGS. Trimming removed 2 bases from V and 2 bases from J, leaving 21 bases between the germline ends. The CDR3 goes from the cysteine to the phenylalanine over 18 residues. The CDR3 DNA has 54 bases and is translated from base 1. Pregnant women receiving prenatal care in Kampala, Uganda, were recruited, and the infants of these women were enrolled, with documentation of maternal HIV status required. Weekly visits were made to families, and infant clinical information, oral swabs and peripheral blood were collected beginning at 6 weeks of age and every 4 months thereafter. Blood was drawn into heparin tubes, and PBMC were isolated via Ficoll-Paque density gradient centrifugation and then cryopreserved.

The data are from a study of delta chains in infants with herpesvirus infections (dated by TCRdb to 2022 to 2025). In terms of the full investigation: A Ugandan infant birth cohort was prospectively followed from birth to characterize gammadelta T cell responses to primary cytomegalovirus (CMV) infection. The study looked for a public fetal Vdelta1/Vgamma8 gammadelta TCR clonotype in infants infected with CMV after birth. Using PBMC, gammadelta TCRs were sequenced for over 15 CMV-infected infants, one of whom was congenitally infected, and for seven to nine CMV-uninfected infants who had enough sample available. Blood samples from the infants were grouped into approximate ages of 1.5, 4, 8 and 12 months. Belgian fetal and cord blood gammadelta TCR data that had been published previously were included solely for comparison and were not produced in this cohort. Beyond this particular receptor, the publication reports: In CMV-uninfected infants, the public clonotype might still be present but below the detection limit. Public-clonotype frequency among Vdelta1 cells appeared to correlate inversely with age at infection and decayed rapidly, seemingly not persisting beyond approximately eight weeks. The authors noted a small sample size and no race- or environment-matched controls, since nearly all Ugandans acquire CMV before adulthood. Of around 20 CMV-infected infants, several carried the public Vdelta1 clonotype: the congenitally infected infant plus three who were infected postnatally before 120 days of age. The public clonotype was detected only at the first time point after infection and was not found in uninfected infants or in infants infected after 120 days.

Libraries were constructed by RT-PCR. TCR cDNA was generated by reverse transcription of PBMC RNA with SuperScript II and gamma-chain- and delta-chain-specific primers. The cDNA was purified with AMPure XP beads, then amplified and indexed with Illumina adapters using the Nextera XT Index Kit. gammadelta TCR libraries were sequenced on an Illumina MiSeq with a V2 300-cycle kit. Processing in the source paper ran as follows. Using MiXCR v2.1.12, CDR3 sequences were assembled, and reads were mapped onto D, J and V genes obtained from GenBank. VDJtools v1.2.1 was used to analyze the repertoires of the CDR3 clonotypes. TCRdb reprocessed the public data with the CATT caller; entries with the same nucleotide sequence were combined afterwards. The V and J calls come from TCRdb's annotation, not from the publication. The sample records several hundred delta-chain clones, approximately 45% of which are singletons. The top ten clones comprise 30% of the sample.

Recombination linked TRDV1 to TRDJ1, with the D gene not clear enough to name. Sequencing was performed on peripheral blood, taken at time point 3 of longitudinal follow-up. The source is a human donor who was a Ugandan infant, either HIV-exposed or HIV-unexposed (not recorded which). The sequence in DNA is TGTGCTCTTGGGGAATTACATGAGGGCCCCCGTAGGACCGATAAACTCATCTTT. Its product reads: CALGELHEGPRRTDKLIF.